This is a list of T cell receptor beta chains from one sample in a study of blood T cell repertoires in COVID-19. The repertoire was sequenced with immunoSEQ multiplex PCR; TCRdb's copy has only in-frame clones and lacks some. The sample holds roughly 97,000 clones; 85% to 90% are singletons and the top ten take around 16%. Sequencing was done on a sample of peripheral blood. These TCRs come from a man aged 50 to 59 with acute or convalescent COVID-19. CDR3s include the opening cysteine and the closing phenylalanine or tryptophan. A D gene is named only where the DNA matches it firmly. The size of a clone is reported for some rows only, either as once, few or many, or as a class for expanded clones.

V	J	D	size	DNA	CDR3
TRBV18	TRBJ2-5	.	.	TGTGCCAGCTCACCACTAACTAGTTCGTCGGATAGAGAGACCCAGTACTTC	CASSPLTSSSDRETQYF
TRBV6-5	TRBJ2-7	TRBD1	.	TGTGCCAGCAGTTCGTGGGACAGAGATTACGAGCAGTACTTC	CASSSWDRDYEQYF
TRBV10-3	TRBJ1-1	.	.	TGTGCCATCAGTGAGATTATGAACACTGAAGCTTTCTTT	CAISEIMNTEAFF
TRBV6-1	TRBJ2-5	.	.	TGTGCCAGCAGTGAAGCGGGAGGGGGGGGCCAAGAGACCCAGTACTTC	CASSEAGGGGQETQYF
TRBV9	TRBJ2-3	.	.	TGTGCCAGCAGCGTAGCCGGGTTCAGGGGAGATACGCAGTATTTT	CASSVAGFRGDTQYF
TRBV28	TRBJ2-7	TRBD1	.	TGTGCCAGCAGCCTAGGTGGCGGACAGGGAAAGTTGGACGAGCAGTACTTC	CASSLGGGQGKLDEQYF
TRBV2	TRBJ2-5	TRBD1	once	TGTGCCAGCGGCTTACCACAGGGGGTTGGAGAGACCCAGTACTTC	CASGLPQGVGETQYF
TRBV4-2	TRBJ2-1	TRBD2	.	TGTGCCAGCAGCCAAGTTCCTAGCGGGGGGGGTAGGGAGCAGTTCTTC	CASSQVPSGGGREQFF
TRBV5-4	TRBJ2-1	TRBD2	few	TGTGCCAGCAGTCCTCCGGGACTAGCGGGAGTGTGGATGTCCTACAATGAGCAGTTCTTC	CASSPPGLAGVWMSYNEQFF
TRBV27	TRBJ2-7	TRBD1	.	TGTGCCAGCAGTTACGGGACAGGGGGCTACGAGCAGTACTTC	CASSYGTGGYEQYF
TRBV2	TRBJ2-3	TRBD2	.	TGTGCCAGCGAGCTCGACGGGAGGGGTACAGATACGCAGTATTTT	CASELDGRGTDTQYF
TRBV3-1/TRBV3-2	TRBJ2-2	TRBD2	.	TGTGCCAGCAGCCAGGGGACTAGCGGGAGGAGGACCGGGGAGCTGTTTTTT	CASSQGTSGRRTGELFF
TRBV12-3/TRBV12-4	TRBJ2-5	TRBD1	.	TGTGCCAGCAGTGGGACAGCCCAAGAGACCCAGTACTTC	CASSGTAQETQYF
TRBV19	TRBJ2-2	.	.	TGTGCCAGTAGTATAGCAGGGGAGCTGTTTTTT	CASSIAGELFF
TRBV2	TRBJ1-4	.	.	TGTGCCAGCATGTACAGGAGTATTAATGAAAAACTGTTTTTT	CASMYRSINEKLFF
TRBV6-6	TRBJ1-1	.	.	TGTGCCAGCAGTTACTCGGGGGGGAGGGCTGAAGCTTTCTTT	CASSYSGGRAEAFF
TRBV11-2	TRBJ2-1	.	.	TGTGCCAGCAGAGCTCAGACTAGCTCCTACAATGAGCAGTTCTTC	CASRAQTSSYNEQFF
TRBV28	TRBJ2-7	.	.	TGTGCCAGCGGACGGGGATTCTACGAGCAGTACTTC	CASGRGFYEQYF
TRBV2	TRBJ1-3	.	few	TGTGCCAGCAGTGACCCCAGGGCGAGAAACACCATATATTTT	CASSDPRARNTIYF
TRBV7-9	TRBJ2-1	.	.	TGTGCCAGCAGCTACGACAGGAATGAGCAGTTCTTC	CASSYDRNEQFF
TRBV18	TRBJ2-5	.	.	TGTGCCAGCTCACGGGGAGGCTCAGAGACCCAGTACTTC	CASSRGGSETQYF
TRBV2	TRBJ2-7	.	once	TGTGCCACCTCCTGGGGAGTCTACGAGCAGTACTTC	CATSWGVYEQYF
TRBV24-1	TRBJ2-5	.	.	TGTGCCACCAGTGATGCGGGGTGGGAGACCCAGTACTTC	CATSDAGWETQYF
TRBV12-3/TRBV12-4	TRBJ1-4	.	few	TGTGCCAGCAGTAGGGACAACCGCGAAAAACTGTTTTTT	CASSRDNREKLFF
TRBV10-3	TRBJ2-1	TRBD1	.	TGTGCCATCAGTGGAGGGGGCCGGGAGCAGTTCTTC	CAISGGGREQFF
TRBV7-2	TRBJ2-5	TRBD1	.	TGTGCCAGCAGCAGCCCGGGACAGGGGGAGACCCAGTACTTC	CASSSPGQGETQYF
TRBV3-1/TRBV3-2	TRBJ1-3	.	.	TGTGCCAGCAGCCACAGGGCTGGAAACACCATATATTTT	CASSHRAGNTIYF
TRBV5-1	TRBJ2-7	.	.	TGCGCCAGCAGCTTCCCGGACAGATACGAGCAGTACTTC	CASSFPDRYEQYF
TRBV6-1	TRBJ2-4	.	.	TGTGCCAGCAGTGGGGCTTTCCTCACCTTAGCCAAAAACATTCAGTACTTC	CASSGAFLTLAKNIQYF
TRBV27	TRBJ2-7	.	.	TGTGCCAGCCAACCTCTAGCCTCCTACGAGCAGTACTTC	CASQPLASYEQYF
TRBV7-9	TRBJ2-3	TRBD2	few	TGTGCCAGCAGCGTCGTGACTAGCGGGACCACAGATACGCAGTATTTT	CASSVVTSGTTDTQYF
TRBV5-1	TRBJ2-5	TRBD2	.	TGCGCCAGCAGCCCGGGACTAGCGGGCCCCCAGGAGACCCAGTACTTC	CASSPGLAGPQETQYF
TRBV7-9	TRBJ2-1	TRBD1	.	TGTGCCAGCAGAGGGCAGGACAGGGTTGACAATGAGCAGTTCTTC	CASRGQDRVDNEQFF
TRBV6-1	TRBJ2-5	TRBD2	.	TGTGCCAGCAGTGAAGGGGTGGGGACTAGGGTGAGCCAGTACTTC	CASSEGVGTRVSQYF
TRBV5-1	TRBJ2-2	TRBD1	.	TGCGCCAGCAACCGGGGGACAGGGGGTGACACCGGGGAGCTGTTTTTT	CASNRGTGGDTGELFF
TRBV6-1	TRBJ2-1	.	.	TGTGCCAGCAGTGAAATAGGAGGGCAGTTCTTC	CASSEIGGQFF
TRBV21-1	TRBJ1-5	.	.	TGTGCCAGCAGCAAAGCGCGGGACAGGTGGGATCAGCCCCAGCATTTT	CASSKARDRWDQPQHF
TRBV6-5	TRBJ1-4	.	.	TGTGCCAGCAGATTGGACAGCTATAATGAAAAACTGTTTTTT	CASRLDSYNEKLFF
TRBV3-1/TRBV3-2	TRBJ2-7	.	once	TGTGCCAGCAGCTACGGGGGACCCTACGAGCAGTACTTC	CASSYGGPYEQYF
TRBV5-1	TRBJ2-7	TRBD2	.	TGCGCCAGCAGCTTTGGCGTTAGCGGGGTCTACGAGCAGTACTTC	CASSFGVSGVYEQYF
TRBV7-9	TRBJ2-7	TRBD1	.	TGTGCCAGCAGCTTACGGAGGGGGGACAGGGCCTACGAGCAGTACTTC	CASSLRRGDRAYEQYF
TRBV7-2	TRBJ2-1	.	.	TGTGCCAGCAGCTTAAGCGGGTCGGGGGTGTACAATGAGCAGTTCTTC	CASSLSGSGVYNEQFF
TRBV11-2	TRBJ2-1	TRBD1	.	TGTGCCAGCAGAGAAGGACAGGGGGGCTACAATGAGCAGTTCTTC	CASREGQGGYNEQFF
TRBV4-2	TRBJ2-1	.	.	TGTGCCAGCAGCCAAGCGGGTCGGGTTGAGCAGTTCTTC	CASSQAGRVEQFF
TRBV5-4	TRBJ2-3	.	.	TGTGCCAGCAGCTTCAGACTAGGAGGCACAGATACGCAGTATTTT	CASSFRLGGTDTQYF
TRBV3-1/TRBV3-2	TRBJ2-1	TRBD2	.	TGTGCCAGCTCACAGAGGGGACTAGCGGGAGGCCAGGGCGGTGAGCAGTTCTTC	CASSQRGLAGGQGGEQFF